Listed here is a single T cell receptor beta chain. Its antigen is undetermined. This entry is derived from a study of long-term antiretroviral therapy in people with HIV. Cryopreserved PBMC numbered about 1-10 million per sample before DNA extraction. CDR1 and CDR2 (germline): SGHKS, YYEKEE (reference sequence). This CDR3 has 15 residues. V gave up 4 bases and J gave up 4 bases; unmatched junction bases: 7. Notes on the study in general: Clones that had undergone expansion before ART dominated the repertoire at all time points. Despite increasing after ART, diversity remained lower than that of transplant donor controls.

With survey level as its setting, the immunoSEQ assay was v3.0. TCRdb keeps only in-frame clones here, not all; method: immunoSEQ multiplex PCR. The table has roughly 42,000 clones, about nine tenths seen once; the top ten hold 5.1%. The source of this sequence is a woman aged 50 to 60 with HIV. The chain uses TRBV5-5 and TRBJ1-1; TRBD1 matches 10 bases. Sample: unsorted PBMCs, taken 0.1 years before starting antiretroviral therapy. The CDR3 sequence: CASSPDRGRVTEAFF. Written as DNA, the CDR3 is TGTGCCAGCAGCCCCGACAGGGGGCGCGTCACTGAAGCTTTCTTT.